Below, 6 T cell receptor beta chains from the same sample are listed, as sequenced in a study of blood T cell repertoires in COVID-19. Data came from immunoSEQ multiplex PCR; TCRdb stores just in-frame clones and leaves some out. The sample has some 140,000 clones; more than 75% are singletons. Sequenced input: peripheral blood. These receptors all come from a woman in her fifties or sixties who had recovered from COVID-19.

The chain combines TRBV11-3 with TRBJ2-3, with 7 bases matching TRBD2. Germline V gene data show CDR1 as SGHNT and CDR2 as YENEEA. V shed 4 bases, J shed 8 bases, and the junction held 6 bases outside the gene matches. The CDR3 is made up of 13 amino acids. CDR3 protein: CASSSPPGGTQYF. The CDR3 nucleotides are TGTGCCAGCAGCTCCCCCCCGGGGGGTACGCAGTATTTT.

V is TRBV13 and J is TRBJ1-3, with D maybe TRBD1 (6 bases). Germline V gene sequence: CDR1 PRHDT, CDR2 FYEKMQ (reference sequence). Trimming removed 5 bases at V and 7 bases at J, with 15 bases between. The CDR3 runs 14 residues. The chain's CDR3 is CASSLTGFRNTIYF. The CDR3 DNA sequence: TGTGCCAGCAGCCTAACAGGGTTCAGGAACACCATATATTTT.

V and J are TRBV6-5 and TRBJ1-1; D gene unclear. V was cut by 8 bases and J by 1 base, with 11 bases left in between. In germline, CDR1 is MNHEY, CDR2 SVGAGI. The CDR3 consists of 13 residues. The CDR3 sequence: CASGTASNTEAFF. The DNA of the CDR3 is TGTGCCAGCGGTACAGCTTCGAACACTGAAGCTTTCTTT.

This chain's CDR3 is CASSLESGSTYEQYF. CDR3 coding DNA: TGTGCCAGCAGCTTAGAGAGCGGCTCAACCTACGAGCAGTACTTC. The chain recombines TRBV11-3 with TRBJ2-7; weak D call: TRBD2 (5 bases). The CDR3 extends over 15 amino acids. The germline V gene encodes CDR1 SGHNT and CDR2 YENEEA. V lost 0 bases and J lost 2, with 11 bases in between.

J is TRBJ2-1 and V is TRBV5-4, with 8 bases fitting TRBD1. CDR3 length equals 14 residues. CDR1 is SGHNT, CDR2 YYREEE, per germline (reference sequence). Trimming cost V 2 bases and J 9 bases; bases outside gene matches: 7. CDR3 in amino acids: CASSLTGGSGEQFF. In nucleotides, the CDR3 is TGTGCCAGCAGCTTAACAGGGGGATCAGGTGAGCAGTTCTTC.

J is TRBJ1-1 and V is TRBV19; D is ambiguous. V was trimmed by 10 bases and J by 5 bases, leaving 5 bases between them. Germline V gives CDR1 LNHDA, CDR2 SQIVND (reference sequence). The CDR3 contains 9 residues. CDR3: CAIRTEAFF. CDR3 nucleotides: TGTGCCATACGGACTGAAGCTTTCTTT.